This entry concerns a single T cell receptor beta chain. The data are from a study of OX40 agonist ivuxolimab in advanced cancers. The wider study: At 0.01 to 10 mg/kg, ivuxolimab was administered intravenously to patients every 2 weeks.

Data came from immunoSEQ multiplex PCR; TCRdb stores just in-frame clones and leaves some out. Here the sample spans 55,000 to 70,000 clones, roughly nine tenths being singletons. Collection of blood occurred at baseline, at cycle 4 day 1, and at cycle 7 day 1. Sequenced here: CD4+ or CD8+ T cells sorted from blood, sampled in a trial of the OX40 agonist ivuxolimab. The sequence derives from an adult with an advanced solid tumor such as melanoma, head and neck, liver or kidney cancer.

The CDR3 loop is CASSPTGTGKYNEQFF. The CDR3 DNA reads TGTGCCAGCAGTCCGACCGGGACAGGGAAATACAATGAGCAGTTCTTC. The chain recombines TRBV2 with TRBJ2-1; 9 nucleotides line up with TRBD1. Germline V gene lookup returns CDR1 SNHLY and CDR2 FYNNEI. V lost 5 bases to trimming and J lost 4 bases; unmatched junction nucleotides: 9. This CDR3 is 16 amino acids long.